This TCR beta chain was documented in a study of STAT5B mutations in CD4+ large granular lymphocyte leukemia. The study's findings and limits: Data were not HLA-matched across samples. 8/27 top patient clones versus 2/35 control clones were TRBV06-family. Main leukemic clonotypes were patient-specific, but approximately 27% appeared at low frequency elsewhere.

Produced via immunoSEQ multiplex PCR; TCRdb's table is partial and in-frame only. This sample yields tens of thousands of clones, of which 65% to 75% are seen a single time; about 1% belongs to the top ten. About this clone: As yet, its antigen is unknown.

Deletions cut 2 bases from V and 0 bases from J, with 10 bases between. In germline, CDR1 is SGHNT, CDR2 YYREEE (reference sequence). The CDR3 is 15 residues long. The chain joins TRBV5-4 to TRBJ2-3; D gene unclear. This receptor was obtained from a human donor in good health. The sequencing input was CD4+ T cells from blood buffy coats. The CDR3 DNA sequence: TGTGCCAGCAGCTTAGGGCCTACAAGCACAGATACGCAGTATTTT. This gives the protein CASSLGPTSTDTQYF. Full variable domain (rest looked up from reference TRBV5-4 and TRBJ2-3): ETGVTQSPTHLIKTRGQQVTLRCSSQSGHNTVSWYQQALGQGPQFIFQYYREEENGRGNFPPRFSGLQFPNYSSELNVNALELDDSALYLCASSLGPTSTDTQYFGPGTRLTVL.